Presented here are 8 T cell receptor beta chains from one specimen sequenced in a study of T cell repertoires in cytomegalovirus infection. TCRdb recomputed calls from the reads with MiXCR, one row per CDR3 protein. In the table there are 200,000 to 300,000 distinct CDR3 sequences, 9.1% of which are singletons. The sequenced material came from PBMCs. These receptors came from a human donor in good health (CMV status not recorded). Some clones in this sample may be carry-over from other donors' samples.

The rearrangement joins TRBV7-7 to TRBJ2-7; 9 bases align to TRBD1. The CDR3 runs 15 residues. CDR1 and CDR2 from the germline V gene are SSHAT and FNYEAQ (reference sequence). CDR3 amino acids: CASSAARDRVHEQYF. The CDR3 DNA follows: TGTGCTAGCTCTGCCGCCCGGGACAGGGTCCACGAGCAGTACTTC. Looking up the rest from reference TRBV7-7 and TRBJ2-7 gives the full variable domain: GAGVSQSPRYKVTKRGQDVTLRCDPISSHATLYWYQQALGQGPEFLTYFNYEAQPDKSGLPSDRFSAERPEGSISTLTIQRTEQRDSAMYRCASSAARDRVHEQYFGPGTRLTVT.

Many counts were recorded for this clonotype. This sequence joins TRBV7-2 and TRBJ2-7; 11 bases agree with TRBD2. This CDR3 spans 15 amino acids. Germline CDR1 and CDR2: SGHTA and FQGNSA. V gave up 1 base and J gave up 7 bases; unmatched junction bases: 6. The DNA of the CDR3 is TGTGCCAGCAGCTTAGTGGGACTAGCGGTCGGGGAGCAGTACTTC. It encodes CASSLVGLAVGEQYF.

There are many counts of this clonotype. This chain links TRBV7-2 with TRBJ2-3; D may be TRBD2 (5 bases). V was pared by 3 bases and J by 3 bases, with 13 bases between. Looked up from germline, CDR1 is SGHTA and CDR2 is FQGNSA. The CDR3 runs 15 residues. CDR3 residues: CASSFQADGTDTQYF. In DNA form, the CDR3 reads TGTGCCAGCAGCTTTCAAGCGGACGGGACAGATACGCAGTATTTT.

This clonotype occurred many times. The chain has TRBV7-8 and TRBJ1-1; a weak D match, TRBD1 (6 bases). V was cut by 1 base and J by 1 base, with 10 bases left in between. Germline V gives CDR1 SGHVS, CDR2 FQNEAQ. This CDR3 region has 15 residues. CDR3 residues: CASSLVGDKNTEAFF. In nucleotides, the CDR3 is TGTGCCAGCAGCTTAGTAGGGGACAAGAACACTGAAGCTTTCTTT.

In its sample, this clonotype was seen many times. The CDR3 region has the DNA TGCGCCAGCAGCTCGGACCCTTTAGGTGAGCAGTTCTTC. This sequence encodes CASSSDPLGEQFF. The V call is TRBV5-1, the J call TRBJ2-1; no reliable D call. V lost 3 bases to trimming and J lost 9 bases, with 13 bases between them. Germline CDR1 SGHRS, CDR2 YFSETQ. CDR3 length: 13 amino acids.

This clonotype was found a few times. This chain connects TRBV18 to TRBJ1-1; D gene unclear. The CDR3 has 14 residues. CDR1 is KGHSH and CDR2 is LQKENI in the germline V gene. Trimming pared 3 bases from V and 0 bases from J, leaving 8 bases between. The CDR3 nucleotides read TGTGCCAGCTCACCCAGTAGACTGAACACTGAAGCTTTCTTT. This codes for CASSPSRLNTEAFF. The entire variable domain, with the rest obtained from reference TRBV18 and TRBJ1-1, is as follows: NAGVMQNPRHLVRRRGQEARLRCSPMKGHSHVYWYRQLPEEGLKFMVYLQKENIIDESGMPKERFSAEFPKEGPSILRIQQVVRGDSAAYFCASSPSRLNTEAFFGQGTRLTVV.

This clonotype was seen many times. This rearrangement joins TRBV28 to TRBJ1-2; 7 bases agree with TRBD1. V shed 6 bases and J 2 bases; nucleotides not matched to a gene: 6. Germline V gene lookup returns CDR1 MDHEN and CDR2 SYDVKM. This CDR3 is built from 14 residues. DNA for the CDR3: TGTGCCAGCAGCCGGGAACAGGGGAACTATGGCTACACCTTC. Protein product: CASSREQGNYGYTF.

This clonotype was counted ten times or more. The rearrangement links TRBV7-2 to TRBJ2-5; TRBD1 or TRBD2 may be the D gene (5 bases each). Germline V gene sequence: CDR1 SGHTA, CDR2 FQGNSA. Deletions cut 6 bases from V and 9 bases from J, with 14 bases between. This CDR3 region has 12 residues. The CDR3, as DNA: TGTGCCAGCAGTGGGGGACCGGTGGCCCAGTACTTC. It is translated as CASSGGPVAQYF.